The rows below give T cell receptor beta chains drawn from one sample of a study of cytomegalovirus exposure and HLA in healthy donors. Method: immunoSEQ multiplex PCR; TCRdb's copy keeps in-frame clones and lacks some. Of some 140,000 clones listed, roughly 86% are singletons. The source material was PBMCs. These receptors were taken from a human donor in good health. The CDR3 runs from the conserved cysteine through the conserved F or W. Fields, in order: clone size, D gene, CDR3 length, V gene, J gene, CDR3 DNA, CDR3 protein. A D gene is named only where the DNA matches it firmly. Clone size is given for some rows only: seen once, a few or many times, or a class if the clone is expanded.

clone_size: NA; d_call: TRBD1; cdr3_length: 12; v_call: TRBV6-5; j_call: TRBJ1-2; cdr3_nt: TGTGCCAGCAGAGGACAGGGGATCATCTACACCTTC; cdr3_aa: CASRGQGIIYTF
clone_size: NA; d_call: NA; cdr3_length: 14; v_call: TRBV5-6; j_call: TRBJ1-4; cdr3_nt: TGTGCCAGCAGCTTCGGGGCGGGGAATGAAAAACTGTTTTTT; cdr3_aa: CASSFGAGNEKLFF
clone_size: NA; d_call: TRBD1; cdr3_length: 13; v_call: TRBV7-2; j_call: TRBJ1-1; cdr3_nt: TGTGCCAGCAGCTTAGGCCTTTCAGGGGGCGTATTCTTT; cdr3_aa: CASSLGLSGGVFF
clone_size: NA; d_call: TRBD2; cdr3_length: 13; v_call: TRBV29-1; j_call: TRBJ2-5; cdr3_nt: TGCAGCGTGGGGGGGTCAGGGTTGGAGGCCCAGTACTTC; cdr3_aa: CSVGGSGLEAQYF
clone_size: NA; d_call: NA; cdr3_length: 15; v_call: TRBV29-1; j_call: TRBJ2-7; cdr3_nt: TGCAGCGTTGAAGATCACAGGGCCGTGTCCTACGAGCAGTACTTC; cdr3_aa: CSVEDHRAVSYEQYF
clone_size: NA; d_call: TRBD1; cdr3_length: 13; v_call: TRBV2; j_call: TRBJ1-2; cdr3_nt: TGTGCCAGCCGGGACAGGGGGCTTTCGGGCTACACCTTC; cdr3_aa: CASRDRGLSGYTF
clone_size: few; d_call: NA; cdr3_length: 12; v_call: TRBV5-1; j_call: TRBJ2-7; cdr3_nt: TGCGCCAGCAGCATAAACTCCTACGAGCAGTACTTC; cdr3_aa: CASSINSYEQYF
clone_size: many; d_call: TRBD1; cdr3_length: 19; v_call: TRBV18; j_call: TRBJ1-1; cdr3_nt: TGTGCCAGCTCACTAACCACGTGGGACAGGGTTAAGCTGTACACTGAAGCTTTCTTT; cdr3_aa: CASSLTTWDRVKLYTEAFF
clone_size: NA; d_call: TRBD1; cdr3_length: 16; v_call: TRBV5-1; j_call: TRBJ1-1; cdr3_nt: TGCGCCAGCAGCTTGGCTGACAGGGGGGAAAACACTGAAGCTTTCTTT; cdr3_aa: CASSLADRGENTEAFF
clone_size: NA; d_call: NA; cdr3_length: 14; v_call: TRBV7-9; j_call: TRBJ1-4; cdr3_nt: TGTGCCAGCAGCTTAGGGGGGGAGTATGAAAAACTGTTTTTT; cdr3_aa: CASSLGGEYEKLFF
clone_size: few; d_call: NA; cdr3_length: 13; v_call: TRBV18; j_call: TRBJ1-1; cdr3_nt: TGTGCCAGCTCGTCGGAAACAGTTACTGAAGCTTTCTTT; cdr3_aa: CASSSETVTEAFF
clone_size: NA; d_call: NA; cdr3_length: 14; v_call: TRBV6-6; j_call: TRBJ2-5; cdr3_nt: TGTGCCAGCAGTTACTCGAGGGGGCAAGAGACCCAGTACTTC; cdr3_aa: CASSYSRGQETQYF
clone_size: NA; d_call: TRBD1; cdr3_length: 16; v_call: TRBV2; j_call: TRBJ2-7; cdr3_nt: TGTGCCAGCCAGACTCCGAGACAGGGCGGATCCTACGAGCAGTACTTC; cdr3_aa: CASQTPRQGGSYEQYF
clone_size: NA; d_call: TRBD1; cdr3_length: 16; v_call: TRBV15; j_call: TRBJ2-3; cdr3_nt: TGTGCCACCAGCGAGAAGACAGGGCTTCGGACAGATACGCAGTATTTT; cdr3_aa: CATSEKTGLRTDTQYF
clone_size: few; d_call: TRBD1; cdr3_length: 14; v_call: TRBV7-9; j_call: TRBJ2-3; cdr3_nt: TGTGCCAGCAGCAACGACAGGGGCTTGGATACGCAGTATTTT; cdr3_aa: CASSNDRGLDTQYF
clone_size: NA; d_call: TRBD2; cdr3_length: 16; v_call: TRBV2; j_call: TRBJ2-1; cdr3_nt: TGTGCCAGCAGTGCCAGGACTAGCGGGGAGTACAATGAGCAGTTCTTC; cdr3_aa: CASSARTSGEYNEQFF
clone_size: once; d_call: TRBD2; cdr3_length: 19; v_call: TRBV28; j_call: TRBJ2-6; cdr3_nt: TGTGCCAGCAGTTTATATCGTCCTAGCGGGAGTACTGGGGCCAACGTCCTGACTTTC; cdr3_aa: CASSLYRPSGSTGANVLTF
clone_size: NA; d_call: NA; cdr3_length: 14; v_call: TRBV18; j_call: TRBJ1-2; cdr3_nt: TGTGCCAGCTCGTCCGGACTAAGTAACTATGGCTACACCTTC; cdr3_aa: CASSSGLSNYGYTF
clone_size: NA; d_call: NA; cdr3_length: 15; v_call: TRBV6-1; j_call: TRBJ1-5; cdr3_nt: TGTGCCAGCAGACCCGGGGGGGCTAGCAATCAGCCCCAGCATTTT; cdr3_aa: CASRPGGASNQPQHF
clone_size: NA; d_call: NA; cdr3_length: 12; v_call: TRBV5-5; j_call: TRBJ1-1; cdr3_nt: TGTGCCAGCAGCCGGACAGTTGTTGAAGCTTTCTTT; cdr3_aa: CASSRTVVEAFF
clone_size: NA; d_call: TRBD2; cdr3_length: 19; v_call: TRBV5-1; j_call: TRBJ2-3; cdr3_nt: TGCGCCAGCAGCTTGGTAGGCCAGCGGGGAGTTCTAATGACAGATACGCAGTATTTT; cdr3_aa: CASSLVGQRGVLMTDTQYF
clone_size: NA; d_call: TRBD1; cdr3_length: 18; v_call: TRBV4-3; j_call: TRBJ1-5; cdr3_nt: TGCGCCAGCAGCCAAGCATATGGGACAGGGTATAGCAATCAGCCCCAGCATTTT; cdr3_aa: CASSQAYGTGYSNQPQHF
clone_size: NA; d_call: NA; cdr3_length: 15; v_call: TRBV6-1; j_call: TRBJ1-1; cdr3_nt: TGTGCCACCCTCCGCTCTTTAACAGTCAACACTGAAGCTTTCTTT; cdr3_aa: CATLRSLTVNTEAFF
clone_size: NA; d_call: TRBD1; cdr3_length: 16; v_call: TRBV18; j_call: TRBJ1-1; cdr3_nt: TGTGCCAGCTACGAGGCAGGGGGGAAGATGAACACTGAAGCTTTCTTT; cdr3_aa: CASYEAGGKMNTEAFF
clone_size: NA; d_call: NA; cdr3_length: 12; v_call: TRBV30; j_call: TRBJ2-2; cdr3_nt: TGTGCCTGGCAGAAGAACACCGGGGAGCTGTTTTTT; cdr3_aa: CAWQKNTGELFF